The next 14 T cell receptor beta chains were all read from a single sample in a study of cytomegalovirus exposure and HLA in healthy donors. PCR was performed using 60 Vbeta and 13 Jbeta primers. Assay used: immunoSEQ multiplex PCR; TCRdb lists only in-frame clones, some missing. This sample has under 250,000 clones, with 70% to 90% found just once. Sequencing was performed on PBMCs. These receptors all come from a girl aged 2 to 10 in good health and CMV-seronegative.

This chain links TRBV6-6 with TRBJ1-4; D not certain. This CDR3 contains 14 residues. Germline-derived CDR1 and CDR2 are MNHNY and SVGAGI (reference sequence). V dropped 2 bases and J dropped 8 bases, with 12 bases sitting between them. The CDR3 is CASSYGIGGEKLFF. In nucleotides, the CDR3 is TGTGCCAGCAGTTACGGGATAGGAGGGGAAAAACTGTTTTTT.

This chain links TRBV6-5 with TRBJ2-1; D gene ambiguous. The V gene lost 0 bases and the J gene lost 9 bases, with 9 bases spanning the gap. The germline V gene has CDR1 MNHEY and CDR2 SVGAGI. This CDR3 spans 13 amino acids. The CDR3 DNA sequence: TGTGCCAGCAGTTACTCGAGGCGGTCTGAGCAGTTCTTC. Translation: CASSYSRRSEQFF.

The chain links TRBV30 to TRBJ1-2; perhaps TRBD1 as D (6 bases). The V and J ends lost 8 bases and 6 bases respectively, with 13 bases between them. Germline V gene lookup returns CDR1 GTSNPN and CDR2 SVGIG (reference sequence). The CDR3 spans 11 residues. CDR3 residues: CAVRGTHGYTF. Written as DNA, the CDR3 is TGTGCCGTTAGGGGGACCCATGGCTACACCTTC.

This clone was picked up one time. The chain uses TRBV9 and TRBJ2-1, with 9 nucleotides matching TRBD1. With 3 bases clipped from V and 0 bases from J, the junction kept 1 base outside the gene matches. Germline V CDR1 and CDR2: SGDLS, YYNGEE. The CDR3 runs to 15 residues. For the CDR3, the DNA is TGTGCCAGCAGCGCACAGGGGGCCTCCTACAATGAGCAGTTCTTC. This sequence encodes CASSAQGASYNEQFF.

CDR3 residues: CASSVGGSAMNTEAFF. The CDR3 DNA is TGTGCCAGCAGCGTGGGAGGGAGCGCCATGAACACTGAAGCTTTCTTT. The V and J genes are TRBV9 and TRBJ1-1; D ambiguous. CDR3 length equals 16 residues. Trimming took 2 bases from V and 0 from J, leaving 14 bases between them. Germline V gene lookup returns CDR1 SGDLS and CDR2 YYNGEE.

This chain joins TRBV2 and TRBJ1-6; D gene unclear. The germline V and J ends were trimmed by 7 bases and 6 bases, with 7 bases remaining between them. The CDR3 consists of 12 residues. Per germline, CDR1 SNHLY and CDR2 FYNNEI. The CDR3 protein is CASNALNSPLHF. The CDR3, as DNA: TGTGCCAGCAACGCACTTAATTCACCCCTCCACTTT.

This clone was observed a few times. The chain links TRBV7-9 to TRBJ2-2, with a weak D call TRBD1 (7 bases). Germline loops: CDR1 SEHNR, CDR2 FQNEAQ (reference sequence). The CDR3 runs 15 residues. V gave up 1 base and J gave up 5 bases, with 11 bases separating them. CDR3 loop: CASSLGRGQTGELFF. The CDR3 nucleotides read TGTGCCAGCAGCTTAGGGAGGGGGCAGACCGGGGAGCTGTTTTTT.

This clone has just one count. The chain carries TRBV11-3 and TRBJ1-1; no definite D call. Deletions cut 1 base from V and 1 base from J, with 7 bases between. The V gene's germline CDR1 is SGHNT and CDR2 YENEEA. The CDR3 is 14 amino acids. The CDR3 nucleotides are TGTGCCAGCAGCTTAGGCAGGTGGAACACTGAAGCTTTCTTT. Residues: CASSLGRWNTEAFF.

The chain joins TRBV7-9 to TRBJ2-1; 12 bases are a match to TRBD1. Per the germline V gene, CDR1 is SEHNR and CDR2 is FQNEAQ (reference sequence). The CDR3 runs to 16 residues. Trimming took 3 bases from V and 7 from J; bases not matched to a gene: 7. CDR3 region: CASSFRGQGAWNEQFF. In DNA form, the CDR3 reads TGTGCCAGCAGCTTTAGGGGACAGGGGGCTTGGAATGAGCAGTTCTTC.

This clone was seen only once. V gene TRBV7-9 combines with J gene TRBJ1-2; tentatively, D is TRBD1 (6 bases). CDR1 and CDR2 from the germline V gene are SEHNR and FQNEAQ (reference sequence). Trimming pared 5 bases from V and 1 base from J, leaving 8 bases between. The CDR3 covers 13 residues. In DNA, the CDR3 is TGTGCCAGCAGCCACAGGGATAACTATGGCTACACCTTC. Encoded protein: CASSHRDNYGYTF.

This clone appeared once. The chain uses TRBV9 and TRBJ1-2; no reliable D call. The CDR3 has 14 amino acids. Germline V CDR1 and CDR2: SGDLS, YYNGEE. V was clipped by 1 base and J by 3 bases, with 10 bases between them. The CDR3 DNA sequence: TGTGCCAGCAGCGTAAGAGCAGGTGACTATGGCTACACCTTC. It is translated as CASSVRAGDYGYTF.

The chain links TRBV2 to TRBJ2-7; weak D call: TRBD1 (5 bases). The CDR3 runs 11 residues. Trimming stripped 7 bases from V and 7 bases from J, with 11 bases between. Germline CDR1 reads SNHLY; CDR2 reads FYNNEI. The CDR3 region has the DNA TGTGCCAGCACCCTACGACAGGAGCAGTACTTC. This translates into CASTLRQEQYF.

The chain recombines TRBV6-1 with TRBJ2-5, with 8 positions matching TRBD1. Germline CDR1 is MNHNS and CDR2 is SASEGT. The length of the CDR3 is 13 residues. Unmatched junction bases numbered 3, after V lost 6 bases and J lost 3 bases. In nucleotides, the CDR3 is TGTGCCAGCAGGGGACAGGTCGAAGAGACCCAGTACTTC. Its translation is CASRGQVEETQYF.

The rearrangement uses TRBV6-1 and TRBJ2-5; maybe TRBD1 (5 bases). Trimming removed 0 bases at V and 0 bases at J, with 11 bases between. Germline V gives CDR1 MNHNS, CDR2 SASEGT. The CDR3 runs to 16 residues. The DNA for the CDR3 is TGTGCCAGCAGTGAAGCCCAGGGCACTTACCAAGAGACCCAGTACTTC. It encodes CASSEAQGTYQETQYF.